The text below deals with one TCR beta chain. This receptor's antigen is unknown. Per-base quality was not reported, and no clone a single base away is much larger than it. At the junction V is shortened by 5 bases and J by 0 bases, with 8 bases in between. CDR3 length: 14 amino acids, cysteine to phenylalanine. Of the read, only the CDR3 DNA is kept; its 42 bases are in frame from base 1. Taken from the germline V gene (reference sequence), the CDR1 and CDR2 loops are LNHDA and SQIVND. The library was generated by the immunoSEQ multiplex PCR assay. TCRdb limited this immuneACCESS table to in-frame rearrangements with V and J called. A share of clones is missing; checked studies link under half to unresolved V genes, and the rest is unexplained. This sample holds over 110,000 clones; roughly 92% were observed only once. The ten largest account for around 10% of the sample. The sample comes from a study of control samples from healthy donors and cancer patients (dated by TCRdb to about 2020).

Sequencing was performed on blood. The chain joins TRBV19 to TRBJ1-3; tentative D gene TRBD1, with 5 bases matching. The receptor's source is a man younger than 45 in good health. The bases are TGTGCCAGTAGTCCCGGGGGCTCTGGAAACACCATATATTTT. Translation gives CASSPGGSGNTIYF.